This section outlines one T cell receptor beta chain sequence together with its context. Its antigen is currently unknown. The record originates from a study of T cell repertoires in cytomegalovirus infection. Study results and limitations: In two of eight donors, the top clonotype was HLA-C-restricted CMV-specific.

Each CDR3 protein gets one entry after TCRdb re-called the reads with MiXCR. The sample records about 600,000 distinct CDR3 sequences, 24% being singletons. Germline loops: CDR1 ENHRY, CDR2 SYGVKD. V trimming: 6 bases; J trimming: 6 bases; junction bases outside the gene matches: 12. This CDR3 contains 15 residues. The V and J genes are TRBV10-3 and TRBJ2-3; TRBD1 matches 7 bases. Input material: CD8+ T cells from PBMCs. This TCR derives from a human donor in good health (CMV status not recorded). Some clones in this sample may be carry-over from other donors' samples. For the CDR3, the DNA is TGTGCCATCAGGGATACCGGGACAGCGGCCGATACGCAGTATTTT. Its translation is CAIRDTGTAADTQYF.